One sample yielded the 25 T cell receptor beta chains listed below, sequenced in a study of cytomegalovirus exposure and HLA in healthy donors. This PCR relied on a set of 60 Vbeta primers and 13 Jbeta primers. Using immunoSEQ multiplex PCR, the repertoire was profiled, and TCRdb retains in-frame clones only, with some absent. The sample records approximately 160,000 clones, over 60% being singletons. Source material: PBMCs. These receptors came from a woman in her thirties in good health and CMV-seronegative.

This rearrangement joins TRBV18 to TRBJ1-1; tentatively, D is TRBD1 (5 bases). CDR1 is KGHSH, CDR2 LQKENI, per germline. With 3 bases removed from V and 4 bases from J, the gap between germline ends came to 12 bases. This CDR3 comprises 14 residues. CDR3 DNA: TGTGCCAGCTCACCCGCCCAGGGTGGCACTGAAGCTTTCTTT. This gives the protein CASSPAQGGTEAFF.

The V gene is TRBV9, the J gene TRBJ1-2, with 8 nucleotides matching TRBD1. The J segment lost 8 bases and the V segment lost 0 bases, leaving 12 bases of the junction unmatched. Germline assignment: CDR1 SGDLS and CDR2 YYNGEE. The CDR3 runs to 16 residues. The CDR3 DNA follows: TGTGCCAGCAGCGTAGAGGGAGGACAGGGCGCCCAAGGCTACACCTTC. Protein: CASSVEGGQGAQGYTF.

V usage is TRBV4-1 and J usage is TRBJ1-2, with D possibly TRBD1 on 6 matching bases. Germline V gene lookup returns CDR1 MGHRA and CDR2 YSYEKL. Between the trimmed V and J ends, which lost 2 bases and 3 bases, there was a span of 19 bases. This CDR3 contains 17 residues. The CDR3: CASSQSGGPSGDYGYTF. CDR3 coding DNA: TGCGCCAGCAGCCAATCGGGGGGCCCTTCGGGGGACTATGGCTACACCTTC.

The DNA for the CDR3 is TGCGCCAGCAGCTTGGCCTCGGGCAGGGCCTCTGGGGCCAACGTCCTGACTTTC. Protein product: CASSLASGRASGANVLTF. V usage is TRBV5-1 and J usage is TRBJ2-6; possibly TRBD1 for D (5 bases). The CDR3 covers 18 residues. The V end was cut by 0 bases, the J end by 0 bases, with 13 bases between. Germline V gives CDR1 SGHRS, CDR2 YFSETQ. The full variable domain, completed using reference TRBV5-1 and TRBJ2-6, is KAGVTQTPRYLIKTRGQQVTLSCSPISGHRSVSWYQQTPGQGLQFLFEYFSETQRNKGNFPGRFSGRQFSNSRSEMNVSTLELGDSALYLCASSLASGRASGANVLTFGAGSRLTVL.

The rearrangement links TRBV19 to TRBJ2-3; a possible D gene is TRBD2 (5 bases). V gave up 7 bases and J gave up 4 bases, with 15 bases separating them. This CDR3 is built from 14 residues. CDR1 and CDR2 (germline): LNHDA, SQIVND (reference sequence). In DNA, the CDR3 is TGTGCCAGTACAGCCGGGATTGCTGCAGATACGCAGTATTTT. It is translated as CASTAGIAADTQYF. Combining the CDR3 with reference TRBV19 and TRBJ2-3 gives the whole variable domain DGGITQSPKYLFRKEGQNVTLSCEQNLNHDAMYWYRQDPGQGLRLIYYSQIVNDFQKGDIAEGYSVSREKKESFPLTVTSAQKNPTAFYLCASTAGIAADTQYFGPGTRLTVL.

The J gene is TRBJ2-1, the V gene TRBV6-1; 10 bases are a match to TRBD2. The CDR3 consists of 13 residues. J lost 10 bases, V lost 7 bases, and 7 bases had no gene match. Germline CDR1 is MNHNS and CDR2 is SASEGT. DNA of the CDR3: TGTGCCAGCAACAGCGGGGGGGCGAGGGAGCAGTTCTTC. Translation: CASNSGGAREQFF.

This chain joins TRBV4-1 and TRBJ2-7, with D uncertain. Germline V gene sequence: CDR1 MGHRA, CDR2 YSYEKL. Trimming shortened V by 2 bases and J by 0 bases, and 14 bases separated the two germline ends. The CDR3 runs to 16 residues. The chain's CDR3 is CASSQLTSFFSYEQYF. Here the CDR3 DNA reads TGCGCCAGCAGCCAACTCACCAGTTTTTTCTCCTACGAGCAGTACTTC.

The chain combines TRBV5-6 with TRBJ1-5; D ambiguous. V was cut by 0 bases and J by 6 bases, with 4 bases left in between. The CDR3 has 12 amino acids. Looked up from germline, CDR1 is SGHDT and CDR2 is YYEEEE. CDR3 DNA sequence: TGTGCCAGCAGCTTGGTCCGTCAGCCCCAGCATTTT. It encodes CASSLVRQPQHF.

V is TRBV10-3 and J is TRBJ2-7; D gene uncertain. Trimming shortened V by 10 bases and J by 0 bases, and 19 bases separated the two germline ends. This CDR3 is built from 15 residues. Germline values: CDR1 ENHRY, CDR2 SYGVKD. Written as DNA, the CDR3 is TGTGCCACTCGGTTTGCGGATTTGCCCTCCTACGAGCAGTACTTC. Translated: CATRFADLPSYEQYF.

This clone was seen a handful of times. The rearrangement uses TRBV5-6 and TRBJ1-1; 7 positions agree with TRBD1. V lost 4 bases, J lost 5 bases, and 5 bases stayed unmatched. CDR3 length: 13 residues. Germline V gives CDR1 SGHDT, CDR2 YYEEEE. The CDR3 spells CASSPGGGTEAFF. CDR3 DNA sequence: TGTGCCAGCAGCCCAGGGGGAGGAACTGAAGCTTTCTTT.

The CDR3 bases are TGTGCCAGCAGCCAGGTGACAAGTGAAGCTTTCTTT. The encoded protein is CASSQVTSEAFF. This chain uses TRBV7-2 with TRBJ1-1; D uncertain. V lost 5 bases, J lost 7 bases, and 11 bases lay in between. The CDR3 consists of 12 residues. Germline V gene lookup returns CDR1 SGHTA and CDR2 FQGNSA.

The CDR3 sequence: CASSVLAGVITDTQYF. CDR3 coding DNA: TGTGCCAGCAGCGTACTAGCGGGAGTGATAACAGATACGCAGTATTTT. V usage is TRBV9 and J usage is TRBJ2-3, with TRBD2 matching 10 bases. In germline, CDR1 is SGDLS, CDR2 YYNGEE. The CDR3 consists of 16 residues. With 1 base clipped from V and 3 bases from J, the junction kept 5 bases outside the gene matches.

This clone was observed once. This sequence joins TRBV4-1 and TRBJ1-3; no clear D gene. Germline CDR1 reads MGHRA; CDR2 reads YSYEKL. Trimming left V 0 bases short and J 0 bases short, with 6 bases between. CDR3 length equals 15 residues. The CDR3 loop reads CASSQEVSSGNTIYF. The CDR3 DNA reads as TGCGCCAGCAGCCAAGAGGTCAGCTCTGGAAACACCATATATTTT.

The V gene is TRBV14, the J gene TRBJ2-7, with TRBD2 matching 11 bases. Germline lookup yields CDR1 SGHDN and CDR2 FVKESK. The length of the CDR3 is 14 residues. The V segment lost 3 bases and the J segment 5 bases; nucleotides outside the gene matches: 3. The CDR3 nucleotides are TGTGCCAGCAGCCATAGCGGGAGGGGCAACGAGCAGTACTTC. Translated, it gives CASSHSGRGNEQYF.

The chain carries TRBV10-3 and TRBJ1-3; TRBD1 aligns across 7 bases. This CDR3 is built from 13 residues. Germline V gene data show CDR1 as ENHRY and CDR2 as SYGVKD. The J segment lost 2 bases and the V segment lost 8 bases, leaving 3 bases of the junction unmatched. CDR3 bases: TGTGCCATCCGTCAGGGGGCTGGAAACACCATATATTTT. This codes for CAIRQGAGNTIYF.

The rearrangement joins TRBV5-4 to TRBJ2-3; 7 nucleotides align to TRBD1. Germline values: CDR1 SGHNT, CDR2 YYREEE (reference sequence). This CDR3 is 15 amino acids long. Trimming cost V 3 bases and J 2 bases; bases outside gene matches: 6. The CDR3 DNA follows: TGTGCCAGCAGCTCGGGACAGCCACCCACAGATACGCAGTATTTT. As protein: CASSSGQPPTDTQYF.

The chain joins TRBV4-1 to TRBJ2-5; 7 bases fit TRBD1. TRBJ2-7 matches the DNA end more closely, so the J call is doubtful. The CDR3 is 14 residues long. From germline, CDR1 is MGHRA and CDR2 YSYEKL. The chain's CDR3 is CASSQVLQGNEQYF. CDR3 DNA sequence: TGCGCCAGCAGCCAAGTACTACAGGGGAACGAGCAGTACTTC.

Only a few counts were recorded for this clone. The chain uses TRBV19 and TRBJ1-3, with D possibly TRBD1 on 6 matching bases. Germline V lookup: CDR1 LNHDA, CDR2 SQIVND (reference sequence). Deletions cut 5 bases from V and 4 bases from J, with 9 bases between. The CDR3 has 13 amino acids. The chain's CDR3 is CASSRQAGNTIYF. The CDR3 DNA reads TGTGCCAGTAGTCGACAGGCGGGAAACACCATATATTTT.

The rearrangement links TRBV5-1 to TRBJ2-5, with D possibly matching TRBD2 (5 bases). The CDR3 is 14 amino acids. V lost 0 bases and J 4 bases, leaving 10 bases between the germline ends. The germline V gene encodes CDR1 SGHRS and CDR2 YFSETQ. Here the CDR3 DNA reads TGCGCCAGCAGCTTGGATAGGGCGGGAGAGACCCAGTACTTC. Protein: CASSLDRAGETQYF.

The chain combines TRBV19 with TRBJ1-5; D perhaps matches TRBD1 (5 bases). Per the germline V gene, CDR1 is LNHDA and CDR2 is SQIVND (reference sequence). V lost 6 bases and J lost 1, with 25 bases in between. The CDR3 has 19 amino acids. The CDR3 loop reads CASRDPTQGPRVSNQPQHF. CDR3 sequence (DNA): TGTGCCAGTAGAGACCCTACGCAGGGTCCCCGAGTAAGCAATCAGCCCCAGCATTTT.

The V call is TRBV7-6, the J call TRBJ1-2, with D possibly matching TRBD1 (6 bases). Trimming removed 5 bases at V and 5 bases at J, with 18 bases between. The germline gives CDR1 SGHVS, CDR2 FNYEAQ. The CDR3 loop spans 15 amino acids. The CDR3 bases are TGTGCCAGCAGCCCGGACCCAGGGGTTGGGTATGGCTACACCTTC. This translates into CASSPDPGVGYGYTF.

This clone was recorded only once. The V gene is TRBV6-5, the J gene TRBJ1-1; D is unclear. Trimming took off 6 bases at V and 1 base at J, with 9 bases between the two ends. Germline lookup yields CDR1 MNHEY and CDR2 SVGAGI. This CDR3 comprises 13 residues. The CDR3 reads CASRRRRNTEAFF. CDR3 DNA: TGTGCCAGCAGAAGACGGAGGAACACTGAAGCTTTCTTT.

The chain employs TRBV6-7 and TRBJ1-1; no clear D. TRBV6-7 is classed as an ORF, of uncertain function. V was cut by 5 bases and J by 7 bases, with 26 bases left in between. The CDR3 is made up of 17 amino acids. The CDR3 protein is CASSLKSTTPTEDEAFF. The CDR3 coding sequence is TGTGCCAGCAGTCTGAAATCCACAACACCAACCGAGGATGAAGCTTTCTTT.

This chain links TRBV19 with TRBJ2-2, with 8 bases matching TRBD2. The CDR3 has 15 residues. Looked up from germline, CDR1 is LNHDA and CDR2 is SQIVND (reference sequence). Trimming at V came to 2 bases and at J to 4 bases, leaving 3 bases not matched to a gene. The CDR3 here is CASSIMAGGTGELFF. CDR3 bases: TGTGCCAGTAGTATAATGGCGGGGGGCACCGGGGAGCTGTTTTTT.

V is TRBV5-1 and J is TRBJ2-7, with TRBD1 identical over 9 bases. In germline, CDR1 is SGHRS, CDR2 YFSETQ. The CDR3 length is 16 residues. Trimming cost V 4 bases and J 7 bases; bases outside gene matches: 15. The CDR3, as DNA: TGCGCCAGCAGCATCTCACCCGGGACAGGGCGTCGGGAGCAGTACTTC. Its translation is CASSISPGTGRREQYF. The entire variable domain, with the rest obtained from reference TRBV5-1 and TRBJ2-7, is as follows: KAGVTQTPRYLIKTRGQQVTLSCSPISGHRSVSWYQQTPGQGLQFLFEYFSETQRNKGNFPGRFSGRQFSNSRSEMNVSTLELGDSALYLCASSISPGTGRREQYFGPGTRLTVT.